The source of this TCR beta chain is a study of blood T cell repertoires in COVID-19 (dated by TCRdb to the early 2020s). Describing the broader study: Samples from collaborators originated in the United States, Italy and Spain and spanned both the acute and convalescent phases of COVID-19. A freely available public database, intended as a resource for researchers studying the immune response to SARS-CoV-2, is where the repertoires were released. The sample metadata nearly always contained a de-identified subject ID, COVID-19 status, age in years and sex. HLA class I and class II types, where available, came from metadata supplied by the sample provider rather than from assay-based typing. The prospective study material was composed of cDNA or gDNA derived from T cells, B-cell-depleted T cells, or PBMCs. Deeply sampled blood TCRbeta repertoires from subjects exposed to, actively infected with, or recovered from COVID-19 were included in the dataset. The samples were drawn from the first 160 participants of the ongoing ImmuneRACE study and from 950 to 1,500 subjects provided by 6 global collaborators.

The study at large found these results: The amount of clinical and demographic metadata varied by source and participant and was provided uncurated.

Via the germline V gene (reference sequence), CDR1 is MNHEY and CDR2 SMNVEV. V is cut back by 6 bases and J by 6 bases, with 8 bases in the junction unmatched. The CDR3 measures 15 amino acids from cysteine to phenylalanine. Only the CDR3 DNA stays, 45 bases, in frame from base 1. In the prospective study, participants were about 18 to 95 years old, resided in about two dozen geographic areas of the United States, and were enrolled through a virtual design. In the prospective study, cohorts were assigned on the basis of participant-reported clinical history obtained from a screening survey and a study questionnaire. ImmuneRACE Cohort 3 recovered participants were defined by two consecutive negative NP/OP PCR tests, healthcare professional clearance, or symptom resolution. In the prospective study, mobile phlebotomists collected whole blood, serum and a nasopharyngeal or oropharyngeal swab from each participant. Prospective study participants could optionally give additional blood draws and questionnaires over an approximately two-month period. Before DNA extraction, prospective study blood samples were shipped either frozen or at room temperature.

The immunoSEQ Assay, a bias-controlled multiplex PCR, was used to amplify TCRbeta CDR3 regions from genomic DNA. As for the original processing: Nucleated cell counts per sample were estimated from amplification of reference gene primers within the assay. To quantify the absolute abundance of each unique TCRbeta CDR3 rearrangement, sequence reads were collapsed and filtered. Productive Simpson clonality was computed per sample as the square root of Simpson's diversity index over productive rearrangements. TCRdb took this table from immuneACCESS and kept in-frame rearrangements with V and J called. Such tables lack part of the clones; where checked against another copy, unresolved V genes explain under half of the gap, and the rest is unexplained. V, J and clone size are taken as reported in that table, and D and trimming were inferred from the DNA itself. Counted in this sample were roughly 200,000 clones; 85% to 90% of them appeared once. Less than 1.5% of the sample lies in the top ten.

Comment on this clone: Its recognized antigen is unknown. It has no much larger one-base neighbor in the sample; base qualities were not kept.

The sequence derives from a man younger than 40 who had recovered from COVID-19. The chain employs TRBV27 and TRBJ2-2; TRBD2 fits 9 bases in the junction. Sequenced material: PBMCs or T cells enriched from blood (not recorded which). The bases are TGTGCCAGCAGCGTAGCGGGAGTCGTGTCCGGGGAGCTGTTTTTT. Translated, this is CASSVAGVVSGELFF.